A selection of T cell receptor beta chains follows, all from one sample in a study of T cell responses to AZD1222 COVID-19 vaccine. Generated by immunoSEQ multiplex PCR, the TCRdb table keeps only in-frame clones and is missing some. The sample records roughly 250,000 clones, 80% to 95% being singletons. The source was peripheral blood, collected on day 0 of AZD1222 vaccination. The receptors come from an adult in good health. Each CDR3 is given with its conserved first and last residue. A D gene is named only where the DNA matches it firmly. Clone sizes are given selectively: once, few, many, or a class where the clone is expanded.

v_gene	j_gene	abundance	d_gene	CDR3aa	CDR3nt
TRBV5-4	TRBJ1-2	-	-	CASSTDIYGYTF	TGTGCCAGCAGCACGGACATTTATGGCTACACCTTC
TRBV28	TRBJ2-1	-	-	CASSFIRGAVISYNEQFF	TGTGCCAGCAGTTTTATAAGAGGGGCAGTCATTTCCTACAATGAGCAGTTCTTC
TRBV2	TRBJ1-2	-	-	CASGLGNYGYTF	TGTGCCAGCGGGCTGGGTAACTATGGCTACACCTTC
TRBV27	TRBJ1-2	once	-	CASSFSWGSEGYTF	TGTGCCAGCAGTTTTAGTTGGGGATCAGAAGGCTACACCTTC
TRBV4-1	TRBJ2-3	-	TRBD2	CASSQEVGLAGRSQYF	TGCGCCAGCAGCCAAGAGGTCGGGCTAGCGGGGAGGTCGCAGTATTTT
TRBV4-2	TRBJ1-1	-	-	CASSQDRNTEAFF	TGTGCCAGCAGCCAGGACAGGAACACTGAAGCTTTCTTT
TRBV6-4	TRBJ2-1	-	-	CASSLTKAHEQFF	TGTGCCAGCAGTTTGACTAAGGCCCATGAGCAGTTCTTC
TRBV30	TRBJ2-7	-	-	CAWGRPSVLYEQYF	TGTGCCTGGGGAAGACCTAGCGTCCTATACGAGCAGTACTTC
TRBV19	TRBJ1-2	-	-	CASSPRGETGSGYTF	TGTGCCAGTAGCCCACGGGGAGAAACAGGGTCTGGCTACACCTTC
TRBV4-2	TRBJ2-3	-	-	CASSPGRTTDTQYF	TGTGCCAGCAGCCCCGGTCGGACCACAGATACGCAGTATTTT
TRBV5-1	TRBJ1-1	once	TRBD1	CASSLGTGENTEAFF	TGCGCCAGCAGCTTAGGGACAGGGGAAAACACTGAAGCTTTCTTT
TRBV28	TRBJ1-5	-	-	CASSLPGAGSNQPQHF	TGTGCCAGCAGTTTACCCGGGGCGGGTAGCAATCAGCCCCAGCATTTT
TRBV28	TRBJ1-2	-	-	CASTSVKGQYNYGYTF	TGTGCCAGCACCTCCGTAAAGGGCCAATATAACTATGGCTACACCTTC
TRBV5-1	TRBJ1-2	-	-	CASSPGQPNYGYTF	TGCGCCAGCAGCCCAGGACAGCCTAATTATGGCTACACCTTC
TRBV20-1	TRBJ2-1	-	TRBD2	CSAPAGGQFF	TGCAGTGCCCCCGCGGGAGGGCAGTTCTTC
TRBV10-3	TRBJ2-1	-	TRBD2	CAISSDAGTSGTNEQFF	TGTGCCATCAGTTCGGATGCCGGGACTAGCGGAACCAATGAGCAGTTCTTC
TRBV28	TRBJ1-2	-	TRBD1	CASSSPRTGERGYTF	TGTGCCAGCAGTTCACCCCGGACAGGGGAGCGTGGCTACACCTTC
TRBV4-1	TRBJ2-7	-	-	CASSRGRLNYEQYF	TGCGCCAGCAGCCGAGGGAGACTTAATTACGAGCAGTACTTC
TRBV6-5	TRBJ1-1	-	TRBD1	CASTRQGNTEAFF	TGTGCCAGCACGAGACAGGGAAACACTGAAGCTTTCTTT
TRBV7-3	TRBJ2-3	-	-	CASPREKAADTQYF	TGTGCCAGCCCTAGGGAAAAGGCCGCAGATACGCAGTATTTT
TRBV11-3	TRBJ1-2	-	TRBD1	CASATGDYGYTF	TGTGCCAGCGCGACAGGGGACTATGGCTACACCTTC
TRBV5-1	TRBJ1-1	-	TRBD1	CASSWATGGWTEAFF	TGCGCCAGCAGCTGGGCGACAGGGGGCTGGACTGAAGCTTTCTTT
TRBV28	TRBJ2-7	-	TRBD1	CASSQGQGIHEQYF	TGTGCCAGCAGCCAGGGACAGGGTATCCACGAGCAGTACTTC
TRBV27	TRBJ1-2	-	TRBD1	CASSSSGTGGLNYGYTF	TGTGCCAGCAGTAGCTCCGGGACAGGGGGACTGAACTATGGCTACACCTTC
TRBV28	TRBJ1-5	-	-	CASSSQGIGSNQPQHF	TGTGCCAGCAGTTCTCAGGGAATAGGAAGCAATCAGCCCCAGCATTTT
TRBV11-3	TRBJ2-5	-	TRBD2	CASSRRGGRETQYF	TGTGCCAGCAGCCGACGGGGGGGACGAGAGACCCAGTACTTC
TRBV19	TRBJ1-3	-	-	CASSPRDFYSGNTIYF	TGTGCCAGTAGTCCGCGGGACTTCTACTCTGGAAACACCATATATTTT
TRBV7-9	TRBJ1-1	-	-	CASSLGQSNTEAFF	TGTGCCAGCAGCCTAGGACAGTCGAACACTGAAGCTTTCTTT
TRBV3-1/TRBV3-2	TRBJ2-7	-	-	CASSQDTIGSYEQYF	TGTGCCAGCAGCCAAGATACTATCGGGTCCTACGAGCAGTACTTC
TRBV6-6	TRBJ2-2	-	TRBD2	CASKRGGVGELFF	TGTGCCTCCAAGCGGGGGGGCGTCGGGGAGCTGTTTTTT
TRBV3-1/TRBV3-2	TRBJ2-1	-	-	CASSPDGSYNEQFF	TGTGCCAGCAGCCCAGACGGGTCTTACAATGAGCAGTTCTTC
TRBV2	TRBJ2-3	-	TRBD2	CASSEEEGRGWTDTQYF	TGTGCCAGCAGTGAAGAGGAAGGGAGGGGCTGGACAGATACGCAGTATTTT
TRBV11-3	TRBJ2-7	-	-	CASSLAADGSYEQYF	TGTGCCAGCAGCTTAGCCGCTGATGGCTCCTACGAGCAGTACTTC
TRBV19	TRBJ1-2	-	-	CASSGWRTNYGYTF	TGTGCCAGTAGTGGTTGGCGGACTAACTATGGCTACACCTTC
TRBV4-1	TRBJ1-2	-	-	CASSQDLLLRGYGYTF	TGCGCCAGCAGCCAAGATCTCCTCCTTAGGGGGTATGGCTACACCTTC
TRBV19	TRBJ1-5	-	-	CASSNTRRQPQHF	TGTGCCAGTAGTAATACAAGACGCCAGCCCCAGCATTTT
TRBV25-1	TRBJ2-3	-	-	CASSAWGDTQYF	TGTGCCAGCAGTGCCTGGGGGGATACGCAGTATTTT
TRBV13	TRBJ2-7	once	-	CASGRMNRVYEQYF	TGTGCCAGCGGCCGGATGAATCGGGTCTACGAGCAGTACTTC